Following are 30 T cell receptor beta chains from one sample sequenced in a study of response to subunit inactivated influenza vaccine. Each CDR3 protein gets one entry after TCRdb re-called the RT-PCR reads with MiXCR. The top ten hold about 11% of the sample, which has around 190,000 distinct CDR3 sequences, around 9% seen once. Sequences were derived from non-naive T cells sorted from PBMCs, sampled on the day of vaccination. These receptors all stem from a man in his forties or fifties who received an inactivated influenza vaccine.

This clonotype was seen more than once but under ten times. V is TRBV6-1 and J is TRBJ2-2; the match to TRBD2 covers 8 bases. This CDR3 has 15 amino acids. V dropped 7 bases and J dropped 6; count of bases not matched to a gene: 10. Per the germline V gene, CDR1 is MNHNS and CDR2 is SASEGT. The CDR3 DNA reads TGTGCCAGCAAGGGGGGACTAGTTTTATCCGGGGAGCTGTTTTTT. This gives the protein CASKGGLVLSGELFF.

CDR3 loop: CASSFLSGGASEQFF. The CDR3 DNA reads TGTGCCAGCAGTTTTCTTAGCGGGGGGGCCAGTGAGCAGTTCTTC. The chain links TRBV27 to TRBJ2-1, with 11 positions matching TRBD2. The J segment lost 9 bases and the V segment lost 3 bases, leaving 7 bases of the junction unmatched. The CDR3 length is 15 residues. Germline CDR1 reads MNHEY; CDR2 reads SMNVEV (reference sequence).

This clonotype was observed a few times. The chain carries TRBV12-3 or TRBV12-4 and TRBJ2-2, with 10 bases fitting TRBD1. This CDR3 region has 16 residues. With 1 base clipped from V and 4 bases from J, the junction kept 3 bases outside the gene matches. The CDR3 DNA sequence: TGTGCCAGCAGTTTAGAGGGACAGGGGCGCACCGGGGAGCTGTTTTTT. This codes for CASSLEGQGRTGELFF.

The chain couples TRBV27 to TRBJ2-7; D gene ambiguous. CDR1 is MNHEY, CDR2 SMNVEV, per germline (reference sequence). V shed 5 bases and J shed 2 bases, with 13 bases lying between them. The CDR3 is made up of 14 amino acids. CDR3 sequence reads: CASSRHQSTYEQYF. The CDR3 DNA reads TGTGCCAGCAGTCGACACCAAAGCACCTACGAGCAGTACTTC.

This clonotype was detected ten times or more. The chain combines TRBV29-1 with TRBJ2-5; possible D gene TRBD1, 5 bases. Germline CDR1 reads SQVTM; CDR2 reads ANQGSEA. The CDR3 is made up of 12 amino acids. V was shortened by 3 bases and J by 7 bases, with 12 bases between the two germline ends. The DNA of the CDR3 is TGCAGCGTTGATAGCAGGGAAGCGACCCAGTACTTC. Translating gives CSVDSREATQYF.

The V gene is TRBV20-1, the J gene TRBJ2-4; D might be TRBD1 (5 bases). V gave up 2 bases and J gave up 2 bases, with 10 bases separating them. The CDR3 extends over 14 amino acids. Germline V gene sequence: CDR1 DFQATT, CDR2 SNEGSKA (reference sequence). CDR3 sequence reads: CSARIRVTKNIQYF. CDR3 sequence (DNA): TGCAGTGCTAGAATCAGGGTAACCAAAAACATTCAGTACTTC.

This clonotype was seen ten or more times. This chain uses TRBV15 with TRBJ1-4; D is undetermined. The germline V gene has CDR1 LNHNV and CDR2 YYDKDF (reference sequence). Trimming removed 0 bases from V and 0 bases from J, with 8 bases in between. CDR3 length equals 16 residues. Written as DNA, the CDR3 is TGTGCCACCAGCAGAGATCAGATGACAACTAATGAAAAACTGTTTTTT. Translating it yields CATSRDQMTTNEKLFF. The whole variable domain, filled in from reference TRBV15 and TRBJ1-4, reads DAMVIQNPRYQVTQFGKPVTLSCSQTLNHNVMYWYQQKSSQAPKLLFHYYDKDFNNEADTPDNFQSRRPNTSFCFLDIRSPGLGDTAMYLCATSRDQMTTNEKLFFGSGTQLSVL.

This clonotype was detected many times. The V call is TRBV29-1, the J call TRBJ1-1; D gene ambiguous. The germline V and J ends were trimmed by 6 bases and 8 bases, with 13 bases remaining between them. The CDR3 has 11 residues. Germline V gene lookup returns CDR1 SQVTM and CDR2 ANQGSEA. The DNA of the CDR3 is TGCAGCGTCTCTGGACCGATAGAAGCTTTCTTT. Its translation: CSVSGPIEAFF. Variable domain in full (rest from reference TRBV29-1 and TRBJ1-1): SAVISQKPSRDICQRGTSLTIQCQVDSQVTMMFWYRQQPGQSLTLIATANQGSEATYESGFVIDKFPISRPNLTFSTLTVSNMSPEDSSIYLCSVSGPIEAFFGQGTRLTVV.

The chain has TRBV20-1 and TRBJ2-1; possibly TRBD2 for D (7 bases). The V end was cut by 5 bases, the J end by 0 bases, with 17 bases between. CDR1 is DFQATT and CDR2 is SNEGSKA in the germline V gene (reference sequence). This CDR3 comprises 16 residues. CDR3 region: CSAPARGGSSYNEQFF. CDR3 in DNA: TGCAGTGCTCCCGCTAGGGGGGGTAGCTCCTACAATGAGCAGTTCTTC.

The chain has TRBV20-1 and TRBJ2-7; D remains unclear. The V end lost 1 base, the J end lost 5 bases, and 9 bases lay between the germline ends. Germline-derived CDR1 and CDR2 are DFQATT and SNEGSKA (reference sequence). The CDR3 is 12 residues long. The CDR3 region has the DNA TGCAGTGCTAGAGGAAAGACCCACGAGCAGTACTTC. Protein: CSARGKTHEQYF.

This clonotype appeared many times. The chain combines TRBV5-1 with TRBJ1-2, with D possibly TRBD1 on 5 matching bases. Trimming removed 4 bases at V and 0 bases at J, with 10 bases between. The CDR3 runs to 14 residues. From germline, CDR1 is SGHRS and CDR2 YFSETQ. The DNA of the CDR3 is TGCGCCAGCAGCCCCGGACACACTAACTATGGCTACACCTTC. Protein sequence: CASSPGHTNYGYTF.

This clonotype has just a few counts. The chain carries TRBV5-1 and TRBJ2-6; 9 bases map to TRBD1. Germline CDR1 is SGHRS and CDR2 is YFSETQ. There are 18 residues in the CDR3. V dropped 6 bases and J dropped 2; count of bases not matched to a gene: 12. The CDR3 DNA is TGCGCCAGCACCGAGGGACAGGGTCTTTCTGCTGGGGCCAACGTCCTGACTTTC. As protein: CASTEGQGLSAGANVLTF.

This clonotype showed up many times. The chain employs TRBV7-9 and TRBJ2-1; 7 nucleotides agree with TRBD2. The J segment lost 8 bases and the V segment lost 0 bases, leaving 7 bases of the junction unmatched. This CDR3 region has 15 residues. CDR1 and CDR2 (germline): SEHNR, FQNEAQ (reference sequence). The CDR3: CASSLALATMDEQFF. CDR3 nucleotide sequence: TGTGCCAGCAGCTTAGCACTAGCGACCATGGATGAGCAGTTCTTC. The variable domain in full, completed from reference TRBV7-9 and TRBJ2-1, reads DTGVSQNPRHKITKRGQNVTFRCDPISEHNRLYWYRQTLGQGPEFLTYFQNEAQLEKSRLLSDRFSAERPKGSFSTLEIQRTEQGDSAMYLCASSLALATMDEQFFGPGTRLTVL.

This chain links TRBV12-3 or TRBV12-4 with TRBJ2-1; D is undetermined. V lost 6 bases to trimming and J lost 8 bases, with 23 bases between them. CDR3 size: 16 residues. The CDR3 sequence: CASSLGRWAGDDEQFF. DNA for the CDR3: TGTGCCAGCAGCCTCGGTCGGTGGGCCGGCGACGATGAGCAGTTCTTC.

This chain joins TRBV18 and TRBJ2-2; tentative D call: TRBD1 (6 bases). Germline lookup yields CDR1 KGHSH and CDR2 LQKENI. This CDR3 contains 15 residues. Between the trimmed V and J ends, which lost 4 bases and 1 base, there was a span of 10 bases. CDR3 in amino acids: CASSRGHLNTGELFF. DNA for the CDR3: TGTGCCAGCTCACGGGGACACCTGAACACCGGGGAGCTGTTTTTT. The whole variable domain, remainder taken from reference TRBV18 and TRBJ2-2, is NAGVMQNPRHLVRRRGQEARLRCSPMKGHSHVYWYRQLPEEGLKFMVYLQKENIIDESGMPKERFSAEFPKEGPSILRIQQVVRGDSAAYFCASSRGHLNTGELFFGEGSRLTVL.

This clonotype was counted a few times. The CDR3 nucleotides are TGTGCCAGCAGCAACGACTACCGGACTAGCGGGAGGATAGGTTACGAGCAGTACTTC. Encoded protein: CASSNDYRTSGRIGYEQYF. The gene calls are TRBV11-2 and TRBJ2-7, with 14 bases identical to TRBD2. The germline V gene has CDR1 SGHAT and CDR2 FQNNGV. The CDR3 extends over 19 amino acids. Germline trimming cut 5 bases from V and 4 bases from J; bases unmatched to any gene: 16.

This chain links TRBV10-3 with TRBJ1-1; 9 bases are shared with TRBD1. The germline gives CDR1 ENHRY, CDR2 SYGVKD. The V segment lost 4 bases and the J segment 4 bases; nucleotides outside the gene matches: 10. The length of the CDR3 is 16 residues. The CDR3 is CAISAFYRGRATEAFF. The CDR3 DNA is TGTGCCATCAGTGCCTTTTACAGGGGGCGAGCCACTGAAGCTTTCTTT.

This clonotype was observed at least ten times. This chain joins TRBV12-3 or TRBV12-4 and TRBJ2-1; D tentatively fits TRBD1 or TRBD2 (5 bases each). The CDR3 runs to 14 residues. The germline V and J ends were trimmed by 5 bases and 8 bases, with 16 bases remaining between them. CDR3 sequence: CASSPLGTFDEQFF. CDR3 DNA sequence: TGTGCCAGCAGTCCACTCGGGACCTTCGATGAGCAGTTCTTC.

This clonotype showed up just a few times. The chain uses TRBV4-3 and TRBJ1-1; D not resolved. The V gene's germline CDR1 is LGHNA and CDR2 YSLEER. The CDR3 contains 14 residues. Trimming removed 0 bases from V and 3 bases from J, with 8 bases in between. The CDR3 coding sequence is TGCGCCAGCAGCCAAGATCAGAGGGACACTGAAGCTTTCTTT. It codes for CASSQDQRDTEAFF.

V gene TRBV4-2 combines with J gene TRBJ2-1; 10 bases line up with TRBD1. The length of the CDR3 is 16 residues. CDR1 and CDR2 from the germline V gene are LGHNA and YNFKEQ. Losses at the gene ends were 0 bases for V and 3 bases for J; bases not matched to a gene: 2. This chain's CDR3 is CASSQEGTGVYNEQFF. DNA for the CDR3: TGTGCCAGCAGCCAAGAAGGGACAGGGGTCTACAATGAGCAGTTCTTC.

This clonotype was seen a handful of times. The chain combines TRBV7-8 with TRBJ2-7; tentatively, D is TRBD2 (6 bases). V gave up 2 bases and J gave up 6 bases, with 11 bases separating them. This CDR3 region has 13 residues. The germline V gene encodes CDR1 SGHVS and CDR2 FQNEAQ. The DNA of the CDR3 is TGTGCCAGCAGCTTAAATAAGGGAGGCGAGCAGTACTTC. Its protein is CASSLNKGGEQYF.

This clonotype was observed a few times. One end of the junction fails to match germline, which may point to a read error. The chain couples TRBV7-6 to TRBJ2-3; D gene unclear. The CDR3 is 13 residues long. CDR1 is SGHVS and CDR2 is FNYEAQ in the germline V gene. The CDR3 is CASSLAPPETQYF. CDR3 in DNA: TGTGCCAGCAGCTTGGCTCCTCCAGAGACGCAGTATTTT. Full variable domain (rest looked up from reference TRBV7-6 and TRBJ2-3): GAGVSQSPRYKVTKRGQDVALRCDPISGHVSLYWYRQALGQGPEFLTYFNYEAQQDKSGLPNDRFSAERPEGSISTLTIQRTEQRDSAMYRCASSLAPPETQYFGPGTRLTVL.

The chain employs TRBV15 and TRBJ1-1, with D uncertain. Germline V gives CDR1 LNHNV, CDR2 YYDKDF (reference sequence). The CDR3 loop spans 14 amino acids. Between the trimmed V and J ends, which lost 3 bases and 1 base, there was a span of 9 bases. CDR3 bases: TGTGCCACCAGCAGCCGGGAGAAGAACACTGAAGCTTTCTTT. Translating it yields CATSSREKNTEAFF.

The genes are TRBV5-1 and TRBJ1-2; TRBD1 might be the D (6 bases). CDR3 length: 15 amino acids. V was pared by 0 bases and J by 4 bases, with 13 bases between. Germline lookup yields CDR1 SGHRS and CDR2 YFSETQ. The CDR3 region has the DNA TGCGCCAGCAGCTTGGACGGGGGCGAGGTCTATGGCTACACCTTC. Protein sequence: CASSLDGGEVYGYTF.

V usage is TRBV4-3 and J usage is TRBJ1-3; no reliable D call. V lost 0 bases and J 0 bases, leaving 6 bases between the germline ends. The CDR3 extends over 15 amino acids. CDR1 is LGHNA, CDR2 YSLEER, per germline. CDR3 region: CASSQDWYSGNTIYF. The CDR3 DNA sequence: TGCGCCAGCAGCCAAGACTGGTACTCTGGAAACACCATATATTTT.

The V and J genes are TRBV27 and TRBJ2-1; D assignment may be TRBD1 or TRBD2 (6 bases each). This CDR3 comprises 15 residues. Trimming took off 6 bases at V and 4 bases at J, with 16 bases between the two ends. From germline, CDR1 is MNHEY and CDR2 SMNVEV (reference sequence). CDR3 sequence: CASSMAGQGYNEQFF. The DNA of the CDR3 is TGTGCCAGCAGCATGGCGGGACAAGGATACAATGAGCAGTTCTTC.

Only a few counts were recorded for this clonotype. The chain recombines TRBV11-2 with TRBJ2-5; 7 bases map to TRBD2. CDR3 length equals 16 residues. CDR1 and CDR2 from the germline V gene are SGHAT and FQNNGV. Losses at the gene ends were 5 bases for V and 6 bases for J; bases not matched to a gene: 15. The CDR3: CASSPAVGGTGQTQYF. CDR3 DNA: TGTGCCAGCAGCCCCGCAGTGGGGGGGACTGGGCAGACCCAGTACTTC.

This clonotype was counted at least ten times. CDR3 residues: CASSYSTLAGWEQYF. The CDR3 DNA follows: TGTGCCAGCAGTTACTCGACCCTAGCGGGGTGGGAGCAGTACTTC. The J gene is TRBJ2-7, the V gene TRBV6-5, with 9 bases lining up with TRBD2. J was trimmed by 7 bases and V by 0 bases; bases with no gene match: 7. CDR1 is MNHEY and CDR2 is SVGAGI in the germline V gene. CDR3 length: 15 amino acids.

This clonotype occurred many times. The chain combines TRBV5-1 with TRBJ1-6, with 8 nucleotides matching TRBD1. The CDR3 is 14 residues long. J was trimmed by 7 bases and V by 3 bases; bases with no gene match: 3. The germline V gene encodes CDR1 SGHRS and CDR2 YFSETQ. CDR3 DNA: TGCGCCAGCAGCTGGACAGGGAGAAATTCACCCCTCCACTTT. It encodes CASSWTGRNSPLHF.

This clonotype was counted between two and nine times. This chain connects TRBV4-1 to TRBJ1-5; TRBD1 is a possible D gene (5 bases). The CDR3 runs to 15 residues. V dropped 1 base and J dropped 4 bases, with 11 bases sitting between them. Germline CDR1 and CDR2: MGHRA and YSYEKL. In DNA, the CDR3 is TGCGCCAGCAGCCAAGGTCGGTCAGGGAATCAGCCCCAGCATTTT. It is translated as CASSQGRSGNQPQHF.